This entry describes one T cell receptor (beta chain). The sample is drawn from a study of shared clonotypes between healthy human individuals. V lost 6 bases to trimming and J lost 4 bases; unmatched junction nucleotides: 9. The CDR3 contains 15 residues. CDR1 and CDR2 from the germline V gene are ENHRY and SYGVKD. The assay used deep level. The data were produced by immunoSEQ multiplex PCR, yet TCRdb's version contains in-frame clones alone and is incomplete. The sample gives about 2,500,000 clones, more than 90% of which show up once; over 0.12% is in the top ten. V usage is TRBV10-3 and J usage is TRBJ2-3; TRBD2 matches at 8 bases. This clonotype originated in a man aged 18 to 35 in good health. Sequencing used naive CD4+ T cells sorted from blood. Documented subset: CD45RA+ positively selected. DNA for the CDR3: TGTGCCATCAGCTTTCAAGCGGGAGTTTCAGATACGCAGTATTTT. Amino acid sequence: CAISFQAGVSDTQYF.